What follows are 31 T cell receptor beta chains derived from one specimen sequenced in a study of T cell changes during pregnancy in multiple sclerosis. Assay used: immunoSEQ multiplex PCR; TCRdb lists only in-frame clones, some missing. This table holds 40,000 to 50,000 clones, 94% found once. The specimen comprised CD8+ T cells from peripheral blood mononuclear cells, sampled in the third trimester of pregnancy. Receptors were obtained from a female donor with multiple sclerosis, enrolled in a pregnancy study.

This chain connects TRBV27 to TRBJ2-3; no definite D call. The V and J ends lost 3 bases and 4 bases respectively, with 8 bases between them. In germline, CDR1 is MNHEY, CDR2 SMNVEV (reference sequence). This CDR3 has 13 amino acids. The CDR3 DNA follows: TGTGCCAGCAGTTTTGTTTCCGCAGATACGCAGTATTTT. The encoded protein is CASSFVSADTQYF.

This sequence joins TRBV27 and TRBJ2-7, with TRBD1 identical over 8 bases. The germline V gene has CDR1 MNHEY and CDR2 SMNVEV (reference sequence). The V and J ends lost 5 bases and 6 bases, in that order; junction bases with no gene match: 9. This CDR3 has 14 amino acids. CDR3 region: CASSKPGQAREQYF. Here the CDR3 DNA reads TGTGCCAGCAGTAAACCGGGACAGGCTCGCGAGCAGTACTTC.

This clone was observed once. The CDR3 coding sequence is TGTGCCAGCAGTTATTCGTCTAGCCGGAGCTCCTACGAGCAGTACTTC. Translated, it gives CASSYSSSRSSYEQYF. The V and J genes are TRBV6-5 and TRBJ2-7, with TRBD2 as a possible D gene (5 bases). This CDR3 region has 16 residues. Between the trimmed V and J ends, which lost 3 bases and 0 bases, there was a span of 15 bases. CDR1 and CDR2 (germline): MNHEY, SVGAGI.

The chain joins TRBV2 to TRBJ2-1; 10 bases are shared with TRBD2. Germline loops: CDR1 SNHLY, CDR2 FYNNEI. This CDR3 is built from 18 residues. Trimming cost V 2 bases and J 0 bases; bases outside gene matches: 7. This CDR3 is CASSELAGEGHSYNEQFF. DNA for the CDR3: TGTGCCAGCAGTGAACTAGCGGGAGAGGGGCACTCCTACAATGAGCAGTTCTTC. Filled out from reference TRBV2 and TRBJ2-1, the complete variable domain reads EPEVTQTPSHQVTQMGQEVILRCVPISNHLYFYWYRQILGQKVEFLVSFYNNEISEKSEIFDDQFSVERPDGSNFTLKIRSTKLEDSAMYFCASSELAGEGHSYNEQFFGPGTRLTVL.

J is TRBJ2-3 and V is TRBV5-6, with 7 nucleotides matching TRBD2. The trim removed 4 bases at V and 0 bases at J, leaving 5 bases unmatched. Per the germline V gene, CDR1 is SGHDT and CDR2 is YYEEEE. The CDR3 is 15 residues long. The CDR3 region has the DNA TGTGCCAGCAGCCCGGCTAGCGGAAGCACAGATACGCAGTATTTT. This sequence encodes CASSPASGSTDTQYF.

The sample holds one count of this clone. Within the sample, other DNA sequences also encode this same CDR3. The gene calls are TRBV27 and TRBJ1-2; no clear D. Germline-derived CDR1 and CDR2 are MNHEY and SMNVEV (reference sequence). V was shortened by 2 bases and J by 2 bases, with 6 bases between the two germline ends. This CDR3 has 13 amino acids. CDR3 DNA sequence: TGTGCCAGCAGTTTAGCGGGGAACTATGGCTACACCTTC. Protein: CASSLAGNYGYTF.

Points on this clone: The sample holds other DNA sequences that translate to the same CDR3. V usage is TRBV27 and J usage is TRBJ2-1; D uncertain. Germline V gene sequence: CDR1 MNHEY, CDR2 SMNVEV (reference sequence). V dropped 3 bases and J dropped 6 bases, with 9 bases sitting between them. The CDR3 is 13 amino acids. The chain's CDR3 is CASSFSSLNEQFF. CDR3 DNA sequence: TGTGCCAGCAGTTTCAGTTCTCTCAATGAGCAGTTCTTC.

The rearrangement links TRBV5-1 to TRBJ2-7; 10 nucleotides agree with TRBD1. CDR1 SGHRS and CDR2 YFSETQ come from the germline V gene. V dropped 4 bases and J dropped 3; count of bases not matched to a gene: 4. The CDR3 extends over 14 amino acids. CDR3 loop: CASSLRTGGYEQYF. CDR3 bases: TGCGCCAGCAGCCTAAGGACAGGGGGCTACGAGCAGTACTTC. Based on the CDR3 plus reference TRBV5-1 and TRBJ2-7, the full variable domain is KAGVTQTPRYLIKTRGQQVTLSCSPISGHRSVSWYQQTPGQGLQFLFEYFSETQRNKGNFPGRFSGRQFSNSRSEMNVSTLELGDSALYLCASSLRTGGYEQYFGPGTRLTVT.

CDR3: CSVVNPGDSTDTQYF. In DNA, the CDR3 is TGCAGTGTCGTTAACCCGGGAGACAGCACAGATACGCAGTATTTT. The chain recombines TRBV29-1 with TRBJ2-3; perhaps TRBD2 as D (6 bases). The CDR3 runs to 15 residues. Germline loops: CDR1 SQVTM, CDR2 ANQGSEA.

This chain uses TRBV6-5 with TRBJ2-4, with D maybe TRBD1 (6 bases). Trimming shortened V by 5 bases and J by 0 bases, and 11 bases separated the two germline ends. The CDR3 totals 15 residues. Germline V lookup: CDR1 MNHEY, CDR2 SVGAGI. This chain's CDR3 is CASSQKGVAKNIQYF. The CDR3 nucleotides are TGTGCCAGCAGTCAAAAGGGGGTAGCCAAAAACATTCAGTACTTC.

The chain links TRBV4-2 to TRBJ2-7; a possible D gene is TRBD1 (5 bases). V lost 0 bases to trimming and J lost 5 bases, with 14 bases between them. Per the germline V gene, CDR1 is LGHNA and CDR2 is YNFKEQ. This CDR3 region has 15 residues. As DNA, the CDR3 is TGTGCCAGCAGCCAAGAGTTCGCAGGGCAAGACGAGCAGTACTTC. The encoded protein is CASSQEFAGQDEQYF.

CDR3 amino acids: CASSLGGGYGYTF. In DNA, the CDR3 is TGTGCCAGCAGCTTAGGAGGGGGCTATGGCTACACCTTC. The gene calls are TRBV7-9 and TRBJ1-2; the D gene is possibly TRBD1 (6 bases). The CDR3 covers 13 residues. From germline, CDR1 is SEHNR and CDR2 FQNEAQ (reference sequence). The V and J ends lost 1 base and 4 bases respectively, with 7 bases between them.

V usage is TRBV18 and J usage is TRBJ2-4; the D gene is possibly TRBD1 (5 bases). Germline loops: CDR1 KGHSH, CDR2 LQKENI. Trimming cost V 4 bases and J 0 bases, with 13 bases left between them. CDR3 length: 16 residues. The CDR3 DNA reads TGTGCCAGCTCACTGAATAGGACACTAGCCAAAAACATTCAGTACTTC. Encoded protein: CASSLNRTLAKNIQYF.

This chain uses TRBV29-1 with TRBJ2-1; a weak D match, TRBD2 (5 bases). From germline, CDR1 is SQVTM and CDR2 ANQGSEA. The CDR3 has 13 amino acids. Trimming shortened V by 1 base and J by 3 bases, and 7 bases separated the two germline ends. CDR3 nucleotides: TGCAGCGTTGAAGGAGGGTTCTACAATGAGCAGTTCTTC. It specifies CSVEGGFYNEQFF.

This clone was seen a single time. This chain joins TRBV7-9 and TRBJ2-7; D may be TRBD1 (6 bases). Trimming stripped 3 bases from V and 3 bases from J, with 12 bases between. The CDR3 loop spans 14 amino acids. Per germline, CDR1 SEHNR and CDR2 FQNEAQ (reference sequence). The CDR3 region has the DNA TGTGCCAGCAGCTTCAGGACAGAGGACTACGAGCAGTACTTC. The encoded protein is CASSFRTEDYEQYF.

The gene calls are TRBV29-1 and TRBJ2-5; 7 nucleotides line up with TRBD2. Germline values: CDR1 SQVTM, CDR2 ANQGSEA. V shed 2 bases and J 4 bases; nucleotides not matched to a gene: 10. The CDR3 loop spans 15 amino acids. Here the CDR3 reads CSVEYGGRVGETQYF. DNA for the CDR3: TGCAGCGTTGAATACGGCGGGAGAGTTGGAGAGACCCAGTACTTC.

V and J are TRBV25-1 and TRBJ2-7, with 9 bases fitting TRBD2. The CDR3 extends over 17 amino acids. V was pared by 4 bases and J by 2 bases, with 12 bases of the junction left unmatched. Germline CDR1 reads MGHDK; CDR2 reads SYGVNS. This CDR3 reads CASSAGLGGRATYEQYF. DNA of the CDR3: TGTGCCAGCAGTGCGGGCCTCGGCGGGAGGGCGACCTACGAGCAGTACTTC.

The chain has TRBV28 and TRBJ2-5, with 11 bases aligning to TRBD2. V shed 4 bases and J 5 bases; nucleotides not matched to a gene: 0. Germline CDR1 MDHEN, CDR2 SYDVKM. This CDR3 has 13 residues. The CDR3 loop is CASSWTSGETQYF. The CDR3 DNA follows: TGTGCCAGCAGTTGGACTAGCGGGGAGACCCAGTACTTC. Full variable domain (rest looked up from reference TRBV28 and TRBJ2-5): DVKVTQSSRYLVKRTGEKVFLECVQDMDHENMFWYRQDPGLGLRLIYFSYDVKMKEKGDIPEGYSVSREKKERFSLILESASTNQTSMYLCASSWTSGETQYFGPGTRLLVL.

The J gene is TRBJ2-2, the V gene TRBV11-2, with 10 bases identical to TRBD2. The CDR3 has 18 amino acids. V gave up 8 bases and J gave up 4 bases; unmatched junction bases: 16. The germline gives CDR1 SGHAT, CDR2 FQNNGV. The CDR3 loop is CASGDGAGGRAFTGELFF. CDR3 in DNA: TGTGCCAGCGGGGACGGAGCGGGAGGGCGGGCGTTCACCGGGGAGCTGTTTTTT.

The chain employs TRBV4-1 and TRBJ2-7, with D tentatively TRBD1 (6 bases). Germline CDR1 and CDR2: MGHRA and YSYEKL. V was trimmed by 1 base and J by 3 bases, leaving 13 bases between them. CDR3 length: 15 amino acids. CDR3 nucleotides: TGCGCCAGCAGCCAAGTCAGGGGAAATCTCTACGAGCAGTACTTC. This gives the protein CASSQVRGNLYEQYF.

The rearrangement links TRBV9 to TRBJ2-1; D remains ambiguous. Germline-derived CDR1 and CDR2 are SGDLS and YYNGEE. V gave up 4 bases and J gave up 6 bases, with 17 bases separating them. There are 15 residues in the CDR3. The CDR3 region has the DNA TGTGCCAGCAGCCCCACCCGGGTCTTACCCAATGAGCAGTTCTTC. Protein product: CASSPTRVLPNEQFF.

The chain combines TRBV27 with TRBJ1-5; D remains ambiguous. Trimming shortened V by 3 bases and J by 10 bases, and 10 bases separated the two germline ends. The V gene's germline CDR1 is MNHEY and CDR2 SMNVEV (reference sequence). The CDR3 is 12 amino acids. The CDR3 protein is CASSFAGSPQHF. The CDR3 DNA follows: TGTGCCAGCAGTTTCGCAGGTTCACCCCAGCATTTT.

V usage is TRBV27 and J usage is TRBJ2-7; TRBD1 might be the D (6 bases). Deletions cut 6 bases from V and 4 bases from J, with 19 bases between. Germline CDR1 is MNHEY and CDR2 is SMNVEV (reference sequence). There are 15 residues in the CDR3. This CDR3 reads CASSLSGHLFYEQYF. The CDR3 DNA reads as TGTGCCAGCAGCCTATCGGGACACCTTTTTTACGAGCAGTACTTC.

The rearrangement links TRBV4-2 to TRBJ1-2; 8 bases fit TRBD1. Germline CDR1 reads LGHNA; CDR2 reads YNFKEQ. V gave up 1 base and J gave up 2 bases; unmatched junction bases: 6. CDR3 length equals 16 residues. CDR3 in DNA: TGTGCCAGCAGCCAAGGCGGGGACAGGTACAACTATGGCTACACCTTC. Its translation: CASSQGGDRYNYGYTF.

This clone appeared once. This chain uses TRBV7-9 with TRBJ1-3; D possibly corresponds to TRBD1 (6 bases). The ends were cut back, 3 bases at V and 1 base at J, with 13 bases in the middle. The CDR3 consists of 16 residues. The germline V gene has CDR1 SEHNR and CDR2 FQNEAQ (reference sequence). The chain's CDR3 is CASSFYRVGSGNTIYF. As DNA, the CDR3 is TGTGCCAGCAGCTTTTACAGGGTAGGATCTGGAAACACCATATATTTT.

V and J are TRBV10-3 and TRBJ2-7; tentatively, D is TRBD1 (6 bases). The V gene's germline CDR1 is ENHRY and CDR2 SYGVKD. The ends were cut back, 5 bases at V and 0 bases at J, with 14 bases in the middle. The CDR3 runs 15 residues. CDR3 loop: CAISSPGQISYEQYF. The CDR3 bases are TGTGCCATCAGTTCCCCGGGACAAATCTCCTACGAGCAGTACTTC.

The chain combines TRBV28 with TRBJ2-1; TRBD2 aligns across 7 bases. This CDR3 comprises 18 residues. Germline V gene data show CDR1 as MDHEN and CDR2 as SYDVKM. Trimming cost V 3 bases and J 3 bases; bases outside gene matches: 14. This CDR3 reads CASSFTVRRETFYNEQFF. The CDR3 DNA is TGTGCCAGCAGTTTTACAGTTCGGCGGGAGACGTTCTACAATGAGCAGTTCTTC.

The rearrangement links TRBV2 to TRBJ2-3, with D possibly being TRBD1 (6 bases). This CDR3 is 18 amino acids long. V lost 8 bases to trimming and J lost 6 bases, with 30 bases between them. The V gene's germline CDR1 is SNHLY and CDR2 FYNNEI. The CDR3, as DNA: TGTGCCAGCGCTGGACAGAGACACACCCGACTCGGCGTGGATACGCAGTATTTT. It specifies CASAGQRHTRLGVDTQYF.

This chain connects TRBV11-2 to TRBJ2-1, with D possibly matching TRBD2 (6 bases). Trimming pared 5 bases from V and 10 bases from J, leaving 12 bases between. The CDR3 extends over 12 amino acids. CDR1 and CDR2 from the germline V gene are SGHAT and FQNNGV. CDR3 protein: CASSPLSGEQFF. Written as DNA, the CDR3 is TGTGCCAGCAGCCCTTTGAGCGGGGAGCAGTTCTTC. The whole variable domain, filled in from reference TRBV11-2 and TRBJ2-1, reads EAGVAQSPRYKIIEKRQSVAFWCNPISGHATLYWYQQILGQGPKLLIQFQNNGVVDDSQLPKDRFSAERLKGVDSTLKIQPAKLEDSAVYLCASSPLSGEQFFGPGTRLTVL.

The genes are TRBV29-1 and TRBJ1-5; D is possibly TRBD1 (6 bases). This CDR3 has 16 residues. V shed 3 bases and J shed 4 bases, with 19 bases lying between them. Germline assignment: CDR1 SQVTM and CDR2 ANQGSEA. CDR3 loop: CSVDPIRGQRNQPQHF. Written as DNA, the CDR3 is TGCAGCGTTGACCCGATACGGGGACAACGGAATCAGCCCCAGCATTTT.

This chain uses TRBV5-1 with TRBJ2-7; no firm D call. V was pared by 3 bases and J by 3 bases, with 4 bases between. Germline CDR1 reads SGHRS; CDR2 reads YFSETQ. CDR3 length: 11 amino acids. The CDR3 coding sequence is TGCGCCAGCAGCTCCGTCTACGAGCAGTACTTC. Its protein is CASSSVYEQYF.